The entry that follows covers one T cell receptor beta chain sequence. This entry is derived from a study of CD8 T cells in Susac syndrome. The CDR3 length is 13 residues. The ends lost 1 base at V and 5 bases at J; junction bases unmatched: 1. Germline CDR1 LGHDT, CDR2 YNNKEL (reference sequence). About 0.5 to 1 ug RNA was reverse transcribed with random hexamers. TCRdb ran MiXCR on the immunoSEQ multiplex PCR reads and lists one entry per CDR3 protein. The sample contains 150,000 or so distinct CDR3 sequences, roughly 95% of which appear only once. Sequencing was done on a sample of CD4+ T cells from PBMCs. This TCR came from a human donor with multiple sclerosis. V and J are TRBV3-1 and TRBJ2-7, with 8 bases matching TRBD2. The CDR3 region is CASSQGLANEQYF. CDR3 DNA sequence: TGTGCCAGCAGCCAAGGACTAGCGAACGAGCAGTACTTC.